Listed below are T cell receptor beta chains from one sample, sequenced in a study of shared clonotypes between healthy human individuals. TCRdb keeps only in-frame clones here, not all; method: immunoSEQ multiplex PCR. The table has about 600,000 clones, 97% seen once; the top ten hold 0.055% to 0.07%. Input material: naive CD4+ T cells sorted from blood. The receptors stem from a woman in her 30s in good health. The conserved cysteine and the conserved F or W are not part of the CDR3 here. Fields, in order: V gene, D gene, CDR3 protein. D genes are given only for firm matches.

TRBV27	TRBD2	AIRGLAGGRCNEQF
TRBV30	TRBD1	AWEQGLGYGYT
TRBV28	TRBD1	ASSTGEEGYT
TRBV29-1	TRBD1	SVPRRQGVLY
TRBV20-1	-	SAALQETQY
TRBV15	TRBD1	ATSRPGQINYGYT
TRBV5-3	-	ARHPRPWGVTNEKLF
TRBV20-1	-	SARGAETQY
TRBV14	-	ASSQETVLSYEQY
TRBV10-2	-	ASSPESLPNQPQH
TRBV6-5	-	ASSYDRRGSTEAF
TRBV15	-	ATSRDLYGVATNEKLF
TRBV11-2	-	ASSLRAPLETQY
TRBV19	-	ASSMPKDTQY
TRBV28	-	ASSLQGNTEAF
TRBV29-1	TRBD1	SGTSQTGVNTEAF
TRBV5-4	-	ASSLMVTGELF
TRBV28	-	ASSNGQRPAWGNQPQH
TRBV28	-	ASSLGNTIY
TRBV20-1	-	SASYNEQF
TRBV29-1	-	SVEPQGGETQY
TRBV2	-	ASTGPKVAYT
TRBV4-1	TRBD2	ASSQTSGSIYNEQF
TRBV6-1	-	ASSEHRGPGLPRDTQY
TRBV5-1	-	ASSSKIKNSYNEQF
TRBV5-1	TRBD2	ASTTGLAGGEQY
TRBV21-1	-	ASSKGTIRPYEQY
TRBV19	-	ASSTTGPTGANVLT
TRBV25-1	TRBD1	ASSSRTGGETQY
TRBV19	-	ASTHRRGGQETQY
TRBV5-1	-	ASSLDGREMILPSPQY
TRBV7-9	TRBD1	ASSLGLISGTGYAYEQY
TRBV7-2	-	ASSSLAEQF